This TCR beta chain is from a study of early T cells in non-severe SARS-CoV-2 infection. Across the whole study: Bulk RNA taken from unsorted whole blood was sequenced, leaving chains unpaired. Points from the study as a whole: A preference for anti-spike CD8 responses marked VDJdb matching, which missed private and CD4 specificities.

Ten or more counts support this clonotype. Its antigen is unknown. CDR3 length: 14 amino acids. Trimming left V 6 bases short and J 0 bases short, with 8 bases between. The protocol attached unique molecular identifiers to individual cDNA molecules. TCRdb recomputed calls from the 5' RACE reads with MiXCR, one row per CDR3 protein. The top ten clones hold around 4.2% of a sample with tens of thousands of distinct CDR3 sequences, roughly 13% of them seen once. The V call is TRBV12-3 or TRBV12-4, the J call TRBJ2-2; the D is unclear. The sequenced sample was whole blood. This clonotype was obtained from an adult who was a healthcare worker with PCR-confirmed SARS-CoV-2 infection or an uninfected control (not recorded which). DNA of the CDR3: TGTGCCAGCAGAACTTGGGCGAACACCGGGGAGCTGTTTTTT. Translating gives CASRTWANTGELFF.